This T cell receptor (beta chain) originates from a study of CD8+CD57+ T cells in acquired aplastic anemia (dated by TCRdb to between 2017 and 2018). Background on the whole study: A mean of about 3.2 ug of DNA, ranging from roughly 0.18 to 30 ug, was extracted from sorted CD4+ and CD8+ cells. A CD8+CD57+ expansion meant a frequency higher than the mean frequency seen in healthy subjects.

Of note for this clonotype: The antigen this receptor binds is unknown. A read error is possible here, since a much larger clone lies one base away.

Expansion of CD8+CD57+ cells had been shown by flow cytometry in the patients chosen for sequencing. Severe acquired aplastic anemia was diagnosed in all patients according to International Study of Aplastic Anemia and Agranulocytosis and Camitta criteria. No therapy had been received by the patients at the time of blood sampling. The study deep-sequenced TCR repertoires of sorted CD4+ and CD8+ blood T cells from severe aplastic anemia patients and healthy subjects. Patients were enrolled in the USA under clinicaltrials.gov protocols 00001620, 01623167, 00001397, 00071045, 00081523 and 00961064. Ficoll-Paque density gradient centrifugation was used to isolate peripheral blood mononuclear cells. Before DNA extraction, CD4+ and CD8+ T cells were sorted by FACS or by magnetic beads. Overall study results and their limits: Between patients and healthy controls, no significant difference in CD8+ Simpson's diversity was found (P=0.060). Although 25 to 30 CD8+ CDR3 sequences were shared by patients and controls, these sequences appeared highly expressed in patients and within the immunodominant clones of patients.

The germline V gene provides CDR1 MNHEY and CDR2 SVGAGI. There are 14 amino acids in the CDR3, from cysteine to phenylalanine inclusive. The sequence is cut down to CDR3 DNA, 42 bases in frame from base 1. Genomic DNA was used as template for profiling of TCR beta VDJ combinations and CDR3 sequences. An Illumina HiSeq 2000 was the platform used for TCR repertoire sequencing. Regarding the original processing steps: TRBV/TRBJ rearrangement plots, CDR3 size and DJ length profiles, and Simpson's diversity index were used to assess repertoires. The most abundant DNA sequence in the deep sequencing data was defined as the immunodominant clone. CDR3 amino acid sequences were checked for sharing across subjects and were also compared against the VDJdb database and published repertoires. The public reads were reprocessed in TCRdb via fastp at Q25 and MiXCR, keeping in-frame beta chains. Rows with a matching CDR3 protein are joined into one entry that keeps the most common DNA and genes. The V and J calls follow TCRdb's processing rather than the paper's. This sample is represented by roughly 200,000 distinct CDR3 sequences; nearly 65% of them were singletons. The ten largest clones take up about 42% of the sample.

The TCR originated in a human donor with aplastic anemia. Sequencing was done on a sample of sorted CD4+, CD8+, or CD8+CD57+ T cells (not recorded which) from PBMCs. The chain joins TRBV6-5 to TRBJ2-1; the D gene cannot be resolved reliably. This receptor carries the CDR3 CASSYSSSDNGQFF. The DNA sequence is TGTGCCAGCAGTTACTCGTCCTCAGACAATGGGCAGTTCTTC.